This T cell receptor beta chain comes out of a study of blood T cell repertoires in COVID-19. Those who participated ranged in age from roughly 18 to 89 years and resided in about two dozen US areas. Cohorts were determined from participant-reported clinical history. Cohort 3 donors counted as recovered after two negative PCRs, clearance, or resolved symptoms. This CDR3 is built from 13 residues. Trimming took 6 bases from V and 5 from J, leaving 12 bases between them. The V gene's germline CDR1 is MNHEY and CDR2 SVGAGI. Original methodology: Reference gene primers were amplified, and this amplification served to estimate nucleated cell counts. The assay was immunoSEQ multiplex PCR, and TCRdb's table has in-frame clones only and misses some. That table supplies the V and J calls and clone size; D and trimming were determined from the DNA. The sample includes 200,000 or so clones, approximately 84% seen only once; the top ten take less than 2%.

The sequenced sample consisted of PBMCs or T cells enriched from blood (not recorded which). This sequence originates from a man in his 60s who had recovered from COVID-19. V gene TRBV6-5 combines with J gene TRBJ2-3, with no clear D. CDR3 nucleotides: TGTGCCAGCAGGCAGGATAAAGGAGATACGCAGTATTTT. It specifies CASRQDKGDTQYF.